A selection of T cell receptor beta chains follows, all from one sample in a study of blood T cell repertoires in COVID-19. Clones were sequenced by immunoSEQ multiplex PCR, and TCRdb holds only the in-frame ones, with some missing. Among 200,000 to 250,000 clones listed, about 85% were seen once. The sample consisted of PBMCs or T cells enriched from blood (not recorded which). These receptors all stem from a young man who had recovered from COVID-19. The CDR3 runs from the conserved cysteine through the conserved F or W. Each record gives: V gene, clone size, J gene, D gene, CDR3 protein, CDR3 DNA. The D gene is left open where the match is weak. Clone sizes are given selectively: once, few, many, or a class where the clone is expanded.

>TRBV27|.|TRBJ1-2|TRBD1
CASSLTRGQGANYGYTF
TGTGCCAGCAGTTTAACTCGGGGACAGGGAGCTAACTATGGCTACACCTTC
>TRBV27|.|TRBJ2-1|.
CASSLVGAGEQFF
TGTGCCAGCAGTTTGGTGGGAGCAGGTGAGCAGTTCTTC
>TRBV7-2|.|TRBJ2-3|.
CASSLGGRVLSTDTQYF
TGTGCCAGCAGCTTAGGAGGGCGGGTCCTTAGCACAGATACGCAGTATTTT
>TRBV7-9|once|TRBJ2-7|TRBD1
CASSLQGAPTYEQYF
TGTGCCAGCAGTCTACAGGGGGCGCCTACCTACGAGCAGTACTTC
>TRBV6-5|.|TRBJ1-6|.
CASSSPPGNSPLHF
TGTGCCAGCTCCTCCCCTCCGGGGAATTCACCCCTCCACTTT
>TRBV9|.|TRBJ1-5|.
CASSLGPNQPQHF
TGTGCCAGCAGCTTGGGGCCCAATCAGCCCCAGCATTTT
>TRBV5-1|.|TRBJ1-2|TRBD1
CASSAGDREDNYGYTF
TGCGCCAGCAGCGCTGGGGACAGGGAAGATAACTATGGCTACACCTTC
>TRBV12-3/TRBV12-4|.|TRBJ2-2|.
CASRTGAGELFF
TGTGCCAGCAGGACAGGAGCCGGGGAGCTGTTTTTT
>TRBV7-9|.|TRBJ1-1|.
CASSLSQFGGFFVAFF
TGTGCCAGCAGCTTAAGCCAGTTTGGAGGGTTTTTCGTAGCTTTCTTT
>TRBV19|.|TRBJ2-7|TRBD1
CASSIAGQGVYEQYF
TGTGCCAGTAGTATAGCGGGACAGGGGGTCTACGAGCAGTACTTC
>TRBV28|.|TRBJ2-6|.
CASSSLLRPSGANVLTF
TGTGCCAGCAGTTCCCTCCTGAGGCCATCTGGGGCCAACGTCCTGACTTTC
>TRBV6-5|.|TRBJ1-4|TRBD1
CASSRTGFEKLFF
TGTGCCAGCAGTCGGACAGGGTTTGAAAAACTGTTTTTT
>TRBV18|.|TRBJ1-5|.
CASSGYIQGNGQPQHF
TGTGCCAGCTCAGGCTACATCCAGGGGAACGGTCAGCCCCAGCATTTT
>TRBV7-9|.|TRBJ2-5|TRBD1
CASSPPGQSGETQYF
TGTGCCAGCAGCCCCCCGGGACAGTCTGGTGAGACCCAGTACTTC
>TRBV5-1|.|TRBJ2-7|.
CASSLAISLSGPREQYF
TGCGCCAGCAGCTTGGCTATTTCCCTTAGCGGTCCGCGCGAGCAGTACTTC
>TRBV3-1/TRBV3-2|.|TRBJ2-5|TRBD2
CASSHLAGGRETQYF
TGTGCCAGCAGCCACCTAGCGGGGGGGCGAGAGACCCAGTACTTC
>TRBV18|.|TRBJ2-5|.
CASSERQDFETQYF
TGTGCCAGCTCGGAAAGACAGGACTTCGAGACCCAGTACTTC
>TRBV12-3/TRBV12-4|.|TRBJ1-2|.
CASSLSPGFGYTF
TGTGCCAGCAGTCTCAGCCCCGGGTTTGGCTACACCTTC
>TRBV5-1|.|TRBJ2-1|TRBD2
CASSTSGGHYNEQFF
TGCGCCAGCAGCACTAGCGGGGGCCACTACAATGAGCAGTTCTTC
>TRBV6-6|.|TRBJ2-1|.
CASRMEGYNEQFF
TGTGCCAGCAGAATGGAGGGTTACAATGAGCAGTTCTTC
>TRBV7-9|once|TRBJ1-2|TRBD1
CASSYRGNYGYTF
TGTGCCAGCAGCTACAGGGGAAACTATGGCTACACCTTC
>TRBV11-1|once|TRBJ1-2|.
CASSLAVGLGSGYTF
TGTGCCAGCAGCTTAGCGGTCGGACTGGGAAGTGGCTACACCTTC
>TRBV7-2|few|TRBJ2-1|TRBD2
CASSRDYLYNEQFF
TGTGCCAGCTCTAGGGACTACCTCTACAATGAGCAGTTCTTC
>TRBV7-8|.|TRBJ1-1|.
CASSLAGAPRTEAFF
TGTGCCAGCAGCTTAGCTGGGGCCCCGAGGACTGAAGCTTTCTTT
>TRBV6-5|.|TRBJ2-7|.
CASTSLQRRNNEQYF
TGTGCCAGCACCTCACTCCAGCGGAGAAATAACGAGCAGTACTTC
>TRBV7-9|.|TRBJ2-2|TRBD2
CASSGRRGGANTGELFF
TGTGCCAGCAGCGGCAGACGCGGGGGGGCGAACACCGGGGAGCTGTTTTTT
>TRBV3-1/TRBV3-2|.|TRBJ1-3|.
CASSLDLPLSGNTIYF
TGTGCCAGCAGCCTGGACTTACCCCTCTCTGGAAACACCATATATTTT
>TRBV19|.|TRBJ2-5|.
CASSTQGLETQYF
TGTGCCAGTAGTACTCAGGGTTTAGAGACCCAGTACTTC
>TRBV6-2/TRBV6-3|.|TRBJ2-7|.
CASSYAFRLSEQYF
TGTGCCAGCAGTTACGCGTTCAGGTTGAGCGAGCAGTACTTC
>TRBV7-8|.|TRBJ1-1|.
CASSLGQGTEAFF
TGTGCCAGCAGCTTAGGGCAGGGAACTGAAGCTTTCTTT
>TRBV28|.|TRBJ2-7|TRBD2
CASSPPGGMEVYEQYF
TGTGCCAGCAGTCCGCCGGGAGGGATGGAAGTCTACGAGCAGTACTTC
>TRBV6-5|.|TRBJ2-2|TRBD2
CASSRTRNTGELFF
TGTGCCAGCAGTCGGACTAGAAACACCGGGGAGCTGTTTTTT
>TRBV10-3|few|TRBJ2-2|.
CAISESRGNTGELFF
TGTGCCATCAGTGAGTCACGGGGGAACACCGGGGAGCTGTTTTTT
>TRBV30|once|TRBJ1-1|TRBD1
CAWTTDRDYTEAFF
TGTGCCTGGACCACCGACAGGGACTACACTGAAGCTTTCTTT
>TRBV4-1|.|TRBJ1-6|TRBD1
CASSQLTQGAMGSPLHF
TGCGCCAGCAGCCAGCTGACACAGGGGGCAATGGGTTCACCCCTCCACTTT
>TRBV19|.|TRBJ2-7|.
CASSIQGSYEQYF
TGTGCCAGTAGTATTCAGGGATCCTACGAGCAGTACTTC
>TRBV6-5|.|TRBJ1-2|.
CASSGQTNYGYTF
TGTGCCAGCAGCGGACAGACGAACTATGGCTACACCTTC
>TRBV10-1|.|TRBJ2-7|.
CASSEQGYEQYF
TGCGCCAGCAGTGAACAGGGCTACGAGCAGTACTTC
>TRBV5-5|.|TRBJ1-2|TRBD1
CASSLRPDRVQYYGYTF
TGTGCCAGCAGCCTCCGTCCAGACAGGGTTCAATACTATGGCTACACCTTC
>TRBV5-6|.|TRBJ1-6|TRBD1
CASSHGTENSPLHF
TGTGCCAGCAGCCACGGGACAGAAAATTCACCCCTCCACTTT
>TRBV27|.|TRBJ1-5|.
CASSLGGGGKPQHF
TGTGCCAGCAGCTTAGGGGGAGGTGGCAAACCCCAGCATTTT
>TRBV19|once|TRBJ1-1|TRBD1
CASGDPTRGRGTEAFF
TGTGCCAGCGGCGACCCAACAAGGGGGCGCGGCACTGAAGCTTTCTTT
>TRBV14|.|TRBJ1-1|.
CASSHTKGEAFF
TGTGCCAGCAGCCACACAAAGGGGGAAGCTTTCTTT
>TRBV29-1|once|TRBJ1-5|TRBD1
CSVGGQGGQPQHF
TGCAGCGTGGGAGGACAGGGCGGTCAGCCCCAGCATTTT
>TRBV6-5|.|TRBJ1-6|.
CATGGQGGSSPLHF
TGTGCCACCGGGGGGCAGGGTGGGAGTTCACCCCTCCACTTT
>TRBV19|.|TRBJ1-5|.
CASSDGQINQPQHF
TGTGCCAGTAGTGATGGGCAGATAAATCAGCCCCAGCATTTT
>TRBV11-2|.|TRBJ2-7|TRBD1
CASSPRTGSLYEQYF
TGTGCCAGCAGCCCCCGGACAGGGTCCCTCTACGAGCAGTACTTC
>TRBV7-3|.|TRBJ2-3|TRBD1
CASSHGQGGDTQYF
TGTGCCAGCAGCCATGGACAGGGTGGAGATACGCAGTATTTT
>TRBV24-1|.|TRBJ2-7|.
CATSLGQGYEQYF
TGTGCCACCAGTCTAGGGCAGGGCTACGAGCAGTACTTC
>TRBV11-2|.|TRBJ1-4|.
CASSLRDSRNEKLFF
TGTGCCAGCAGCTTACGAGACAGCCGAAATGAAAAACTGTTTTTT
>TRBV3-1/TRBV3-2|once|TRBJ1-1|.
CASSVQGMNTEAFF
TGTGCCAGCAGCGTACAGGGTATGAACACTGAAGCTTTCTTT
>TRBV28|.|TRBJ1-2|.
CASNRGSANYGYTF
TGTGCCAGCAACCGGGGGTCGGCTAACTATGGCTACACCTTC
>TRBV27|.|TRBJ2-3|TRBD2
CASRSGGALDTQYF
TGTGCCAGTAGAAGCGGGGGAGCCTTAGATACGCAGTATTTT
>TRBV23-1|.|TRBJ2-1|TRBD2
CASSQSIAGGKYNEQFF
TGCGCCAGCAGTCAATCGATAGCGGGGGGGAAATACAATGAGCAGTTCTTC
>TRBV7-9|.|TRBJ2-3|.
CASSLWEGGLVDTQYF
TGTGCCAGCAGCTTATGGGAGGGGGGCCTGGTTGACACGCAGTATTTT
>TRBV24-1|.|TRBJ2-3|.
CATAGDSTDTQYF
TGTGCCACAGCAGGGGATAGCACAGATACGCAGTATTTT